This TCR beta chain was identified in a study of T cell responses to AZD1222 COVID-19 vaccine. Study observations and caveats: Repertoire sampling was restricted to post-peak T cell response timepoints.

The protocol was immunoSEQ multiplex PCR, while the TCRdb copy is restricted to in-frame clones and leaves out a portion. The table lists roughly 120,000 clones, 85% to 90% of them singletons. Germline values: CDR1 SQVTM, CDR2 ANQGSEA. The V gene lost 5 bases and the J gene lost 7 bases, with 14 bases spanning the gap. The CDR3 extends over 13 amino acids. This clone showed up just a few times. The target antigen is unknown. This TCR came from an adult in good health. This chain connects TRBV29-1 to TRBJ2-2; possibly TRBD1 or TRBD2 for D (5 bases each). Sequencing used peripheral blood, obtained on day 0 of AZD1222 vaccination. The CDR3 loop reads CSVPAGANGELFF. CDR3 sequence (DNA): TGCAGCGTTCCGGCCGGGGCTAACGGGGAGCTGTTTTTT.